This T cell receptor (beta chain) appears in the sequencing data of a study of cytomegalovirus exposure and HLA in healthy donors. Study-level points and caveats: Sequencing depth roughly uniform across donors was assumed in presence/absence analyses. A classifier reportedly called cytomegalovirus status with high sensitivity and specificity. From TCR beta sequences, most subjects' HLA-A and HLA-B alleles were reportedly predicted accurately. Per a prior analysis, the majority of TCR beta V segments were productive roughly 87% or roughly 30% of the time.

Germline CDR1 and CDR2: SGHTA and FQGNSA. CDR3 size: 13 residues. Trimming took off 5 bases at V and 6 bases at J, with 11 bases between the two ends. PCR was performed using 60 Vbeta and 13 Jbeta primers. TCRdb's copy holds only in-frame clones and misses some; the assay was immunoSEQ multiplex PCR. The repertoire holds 85,000 to 100,000 clones, with around 59% as singletons. Comment on this clone: What it recognizes is unknown.

The source material was PBMCs. The rearrangement joins TRBV7-2 to TRBJ2-1; D may be TRBD2 (6 bases). This TCR was recovered from a human donor in good health. CDR3 nucleotides: TGTGCCAGCAGCATTCTGCGGGGCAATGAGCAGTTCTTC. This encodes CASSILRGNEQFF.